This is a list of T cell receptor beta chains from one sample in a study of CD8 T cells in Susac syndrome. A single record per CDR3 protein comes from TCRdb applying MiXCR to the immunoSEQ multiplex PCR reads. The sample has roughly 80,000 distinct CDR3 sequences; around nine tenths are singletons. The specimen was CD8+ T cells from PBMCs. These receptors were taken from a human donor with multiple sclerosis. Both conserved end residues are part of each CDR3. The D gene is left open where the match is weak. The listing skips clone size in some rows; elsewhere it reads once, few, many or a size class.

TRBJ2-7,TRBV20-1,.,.,TGCAGTGCTAGTTCAGGGGACGAGCAGTACTTC,CSASSGDEQYF
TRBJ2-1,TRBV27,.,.,TGTGCCAGCAGCAGTTACAGCAATGAGCAGTTCTTC,CASSSYSNEQFF
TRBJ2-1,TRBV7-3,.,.,TGTGCCAGCAGCTTAACGGAAAACAATGAGCAGTTCTTC,CASSLTENNEQFF
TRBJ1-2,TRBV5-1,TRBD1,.,TGCGCCAGCAGCTTCGGGACAGGGGGAATACGGTATGGCTACACCTTC,CASSFGTGGIRYGYTF
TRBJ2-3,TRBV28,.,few,TGTGCCAGCAGTTTGGGCCTAGATACGCAGTATTTT,CASSLGLDTQYF
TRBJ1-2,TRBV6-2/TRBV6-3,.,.,TGTGCCAGCAGTTCCCCCGGGACGGTGGAAAACGCTAACTATGGCTACACCTTC,CASSSPGTVENANYGYTF
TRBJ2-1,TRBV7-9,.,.,TGTGCCAGCAGCTTAGGTGCTTACACACAGCAGAACAATGAGCAGTTCTTC,CASSLGAYTQQNNEQFF
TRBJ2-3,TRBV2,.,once,TGTGCCAGCAGTGAAGCGATGAGGGGTACGCAGTATTTT,CASSEAMRGTQYF
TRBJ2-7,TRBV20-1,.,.,TGCAGTGCTAGAGATCTTTCCTCATACGAGCAGTACTTC,CSARDLSSYEQYF
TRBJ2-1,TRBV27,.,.,TGTGCCAGCTCAGCGGTCCTCTCCTACAATGAGCAGTTCTTC,CASSAVLSYNEQFF
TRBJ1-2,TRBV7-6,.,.,TGTGCCAGCAGCTTAACTGGGACCGCTTCATATGGCTACACCTTC,CASSLTGTASYGYTF
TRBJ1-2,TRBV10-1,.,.,TGCGCCAGCAACGGACAGAGAGAGTCCGCTAACTATGGCTACACCTTC,CASNGQRESANYGYTF
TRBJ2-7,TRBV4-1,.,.,TGCGCCAGCAGCCAAGATGGCCCGGAGGGGGGGTACTACGAGCAGTACTTC,CASSQDGPEGGYYEQYF
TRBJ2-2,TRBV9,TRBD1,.,TGTGCCAGCAGCCAGACGATTGGGACAGGGGTTACCGGGGAGCTGTTTTTT,CASSQTIGTGVTGELFF
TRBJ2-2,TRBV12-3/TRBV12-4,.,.,TGTGCCAGCAGTCCCGAATTTGGGGAGCTGTTTTTT,CASSPEFGELFF
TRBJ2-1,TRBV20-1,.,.,TGCAGTGCTAGAGATATAAGGGGCAGTCTCTACAATGAGCAGTTCTTC,CSARDIRGSLYNEQFF
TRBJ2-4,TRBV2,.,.,TGTGCCAGCAGTGGGTCTGAAAACATTCAGTACTTC,CASSGSENIQYF